Listed here are 9 T cell receptor beta chains from one sample, sequenced in a study of control samples from healthy donors and cancer patients. The data were produced by immunoSEQ multiplex PCR, yet TCRdb's version contains in-frame clones alone and is incomplete. Among fewer than 150,000 clones listed, about 89% were seen once. The sample taken for sequencing was blood. The receptors were gathered from a woman under 30 in good health.

This chain links TRBV7-8 with TRBJ2-3, with TRBD1 as a possible D gene (5 bases). This CDR3 is 14 amino acids long. Germline assignment: CDR1 SGHVS and CDR2 FQNEAQ. V lost 1 base and J 5 bases, leaving 10 bases between the germline ends. The CDR3 region has the DNA TGTGCCAGCAGCTTAGAACAGGCAGGAGATACGCAGTATTTT. Amino acid sequence: CASSLEQAGDTQYF.

This clone has only one observation. The J gene is TRBJ2-2, the V gene TRBV11-1, with a tentative D call TRBD1 (5 bases). From germline, CDR1 is SGHAT and CDR2 FQDESV (reference sequence). Trimming stripped 5 bases from V and 5 bases from J, with 12 bases between. This CDR3 has 14 residues. DNA of the CDR3: TGTGCCAGCAGCCTGGGGCAGGCGACCGGGGAGCTGTTTTTT. Translation gives CASSLGQATGELFF.

This chain connects TRBV6-1 to TRBJ1-6; D might be TRBD1 (5 bases). V was trimmed by 1 base and J by 14 bases, leaving 18 bases between them. The germline gives CDR1 MNHNS, CDR2 SASEGT. This CDR3 contains 15 residues. DNA for the CDR3: TGTGCCAGCAGTGAAGGGGACCGGTGGGATTGGACCCTCCACTTT. Translated, it gives CASSEGDRWDWTLHF.

This chain connects TRBV7-3 to TRBJ2-3; either TRBD1 or TRBD2 may fit D (5 bases each). The ends were cut back, 2 bases at V and 4 bases at J, with 10 bases in the middle. The CDR3 has 14 amino acids. From germline, CDR1 is SGHTA and CDR2 FQGTGA. In nucleotides, the CDR3 is TGTGCCAGCAGCTTAGACAGAGGGGCAGATACGCAGTATTTT. Amino acid sequence: CASSLDRGADTQYF.

The V and J genes are TRBV7-2 and TRBJ1-4; D is ambiguous. Germline CDR1 SGHTA, CDR2 FQGNSA. CDR3 length equals 14 residues. The germline V and J ends were trimmed by 5 bases and 1 base, with 8 bases remaining between them. DNA of the CDR3: TGTGCCAGCAGCCGGAGTGGAACTAATGAAAAACTGTTTTTT. It specifies CASSRSGTNEKLFF.

This clone has a handful of counts. The chain couples TRBV4-2 to TRBJ1-6, with 10 nucleotides matching TRBD1. The CDR3 length is 20 residues. Germline values: CDR1 LGHNA, CDR2 YNFKEQ. The V gene end was trimmed by 2 bases and the J gene end by 0 bases; junction bases not matched to a gene: 10. CDR3 sequence (DNA): TGTGCCAGCAGCCAACAATGGGGGACAGGGGCCCTCTCCTATAATTCACCCCTCCACTTT. Translating gives CASSQQWGTGALSYNSPLHF.

This chain connects TRBV6-5 to TRBJ1-2, with 8 bases identical to TRBD1. Trimming at V came to 7 bases and at J to 2 bases, leaving 9 bases not matched to a gene. CDR1 and CDR2 (germline): MNHEY, SVGAGI. There are 15 residues in the CDR3. DNA for the CDR3: TGTGCCAGCAAGACAGGGGACGGAGAGAACTATGGCTACACCTTC. It is translated as CASKTGDGENYGYTF.

The chain has TRBV28 and TRBJ1-1; tentative D call: TRBD1 (5 bases). Germline V lookup: CDR1 MDHEN, CDR2 SYDVKM. Trimming cost V 5 bases and J 0 bases, with 10 bases left between them. The CDR3 sequence is 14 residues long. This CDR3 reads CASSGGGMNTEAFF. Written as DNA, the CDR3 is TGTGCCAGCAGTGGGGGGGGGATGAACACTGAAGCTTTCTTT.

This chain joins TRBV5-6 and TRBJ1-2, with D possibly TRBD1 on 5 matching bases. The CDR3 runs 12 residues. With 7 bases removed from V and 4 bases from J, the gap between germline ends came to 11 bases. The germline gives CDR1 SGHDT, CDR2 YYEEEE. CDR3: CASGERGYGYTF. The CDR3 region has the DNA TGTGCCAGCGGAGAGAGGGGCTATGGCTACACCTTC.